This entry describes one T cell receptor beta chain. The data originate from a study of blood T cell repertoires in COVID-19. Study summary: The samples span acute and convalescent COVID-19 from the United States, Italy and Spain. Nucleic acid was either cDNA or gDNA, and it came from T cells, B-cell-depleted T cells, or PBMCs.

In the original analysis: Reference gene primer amplification yielded estimated nucleated cell counts. The repertoire was sequenced with immunoSEQ multiplex PCR; TCRdb's copy has only in-frame clones and lacks some. The DNA was the basis for D and trimming; V, J and clone size are from that table. The data contain hundreds of thousands of clones, 75% to 85% of them singletons. The germline V gene has CDR1 SGHAT and CDR2 FQNNGV. This CDR3 has 14 amino acids. Trimming pared 1 base from V and 0 bases from J, leaving 6 bases between. The chain is built from TRBV11-2 and TRBJ1-1; D unresolved. The clonotype comes from a man aged 50-60 years with active or convalescent COVID-19. Sequences were obtained from peripheral blood. This chain's CDR3 is CASSLGGMNTEAFF. In DNA form, the CDR3 reads TGTGCCAGCAGCTTAGGCGGGATGAACACTGAAGCTTTCTTT.